The 11 T cell receptor beta chains below come from one sample, sequenced in a study of T cells in Graves' hyperthyroidism and ophthalmopathy. Amplification targeted TCR beta CDR3 regions from RNA transcripts. Initially, a first-round RT-PCR of the TCR CDR3 employed the HTBI primer set. TCRdb re-analysed the multiplex PCR reads in MiXCR, keeping a single row per CDR3 protein. Of approximately 630,000 distinct CDR3 sequences in the sample, about 17% were seen once. The sequenced material came from blood. Every receptor here comes from a woman in her 30s with Graves' hyperthyroidism.

As to this clonotype: This may stem from a read error, because a much larger clone lies one nucleotide away. The gene calls are TRBV12-3 or TRBV12-4 and TRBJ2-5; weak D call: TRBD1 (7 bases). This CDR3 is built from 12 residues. The V and J ends lost 6 bases and 9 bases respectively, with 14 bases between them. CDR3: CASSGGRGSQYF. DNA of the CDR3: TGTGCCAGCAGCGGGGGCAGGGGGTCCCAGTACTTC.

This clonotype has a single count. The rearrangement joins TRBV6-1 to TRBJ2-2; D is unclear. The CDR3 is 15 residues long. Germline values: CDR1 MNHNS, CDR2 SASEGT. V was clipped by 7 bases and J by 1 base, with 13 bases between them. The CDR3 sequence is CASTERVGNTGELFF. The CDR3 nucleotides are TGTGCCAGCACCGAACGGGTAGGGAACACCGGGGAGCTGTTTTTT.

To note about this clonotype: A much more abundant neighbour one base away suggests this may be a read error. The chain carries TRBV3-1 and TRBJ2-7, with 7 nucleotides matching TRBD2. Trimming at V came to 4 bases and at J to 5 bases, leaving 8 bases not matched to a gene. Germline V gene sequence: CDR1 LGHDT, CDR2 YNNKEL (reference sequence). There are 14 residues in the CDR3. CDR3 DNA: TGTGCCAGCAGCCGGGGCGGGAGAACAGACGAGCAGTACTTC. This sequence encodes CASSRGGRTDEQYF.

This clonotype has only a few counts. The chain uses TRBV20-1 and TRBJ1-4; unclear D gene. Germline V gives CDR1 DFQATT, CDR2 SNEGSKA (reference sequence). This CDR3 has 15 amino acids. Trimming removed 0 bases at V and 8 bases at J, with 16 bases between. CDR3 bases: TGCAGTGCTAGAGATCTTTCCGGGATAGGCGAAAAACTGTTTTTT. Its protein is CSARDLSGIGEKLFF.

This clonotype was detected ten times or more. The chain combines TRBV30 with TRBJ2-5, with D possibly matching TRBD1 (5 bases). The ends were cut back, 0 bases at V and 7 bases at J, with 6 bases in the middle. In germline, CDR1 is GTSNPN, CDR2 SVGIG (reference sequence). CDR3 length equals 11 residues. This CDR3 is CAWSVQGTQYF. The CDR3 DNA follows: TGTGCCTGGAGTGTCCAGGGGACCCAGTACTTC.

This clonotype occurred a few times. J is TRBJ2-5 and V is TRBV25-1; 8 bases align to TRBD2. CDR1 is MGHDK, CDR2 SYGVNS, per germline. The CDR3 consists of 15 residues. V shed 1 base and J 3 bases; nucleotides not matched to a gene: 4. Here the CDR3 DNA reads TGTGCCAGCAGTGAATTGGACGGGAGGGAAGAGACCCAGTACTTC. This gives the protein CASSELDGREETQYF.

This clonotype was seen only once. V gene TRBV6-2 or TRBV6-3 combines with J gene TRBJ2-7, with 10 bases that match TRBD2. The CDR3 length is 14 residues. Trimming removed 2 bases from V and 4 bases from J; junction bases left unmatched: 2. Germline CDR1 reads MNHEY; CDR2 reads SVGEGT. The CDR3 nucleotides are TGTGCCAGCAGTTACCCTAGCGGGAGTTACGAGCAGTACTTC. Translated, it gives CASSYPSGSYEQYF.

The chain joins TRBV5-1 to TRBJ1-2; D gene unclear. This CDR3 comprises 14 residues. Germline V gene sequence: CDR1 SGHRS, CDR2 YFSETQ. Trimming took off 4 bases at V and 8 bases at J, with 18 bases between the two ends. The CDR3 region is CASSPRTGGGGYTF. The DNA for the CDR3 is TGCGCCAGCAGCCCCCGGACCGGTGGTGGGGGCTACACCTTC.

The V gene is TRBV9, the J gene TRBJ1-4, with 7 bases lining up with TRBD1. Germline trimming cut 2 bases from V and 4 bases from J; bases unmatched to any gene: 8. The CDR3 covers 16 residues. Looked up from germline, CDR1 is SGDLS and CDR2 is YYNGEE. CDR3 coding DNA: TGTGCCAGCAGCGTTGGCAGGCGACAGGGTAATGAAAAACTGTTTTTT. It yields the protein CASSVGRRQGNEKLFF.

In its sample, this clonotype was seen a few times. The chain has TRBV13 and TRBJ2-1, with TRBD2 matching over 7 bases. CDR3 length: 16 amino acids. V trimming: 0 bases; J trimming: 1 base; junction bases outside the gene matches: 3. Germline V gene sequence: CDR1 PRHDT, CDR2 FYEKMQ (reference sequence). The CDR3 DNA is TGTGCCAGCAGCTTAGGTGCTAGCGGTTCCTACAATGAGCAGTTCTTC. Its protein is CASSLGASGSYNEQFF.

The chain combines TRBV28 with TRBJ1-5; D not resolved. The CDR3 is 12 residues long. Per the germline V gene, CDR1 is MDHEN and CDR2 is SYDVKM. Trimming removed 6 bases at V and 6 bases at J, with 9 bases between. The CDR3: CASRAPGQPQHF. The CDR3, as DNA: TGTGCCAGCAGGGCCCCGGGTCAGCCCCAGCATTTT.